The sequence of this TCR beta chain was determined in a study of shared clonotypes between healthy human individuals. Study overall: A couple of female and a few male donors aged 18 to 49 were enrolled. Every donor yielded three CD4 naive, three CD4 memory, two CD8 naive and one CD8 memory plate.

In regard to this clone: Its antigen is still unknown.

Study results and limitations: Sample collection involved blood only; tissue repertoires are likely different. Estimated richness values were generally larger in naive subsets than in memory subsets.

Libraries were prepared by immunoSEQ multiplex PCR; TCRdb keeps only in-frame clonotypes and omits some of them. The sample consists of about 580,000 clones, 98% of them appearing once. Naive CD8 cells lacked CD45RO and underwent positive selection for CCR7, leaving out terminally differentiated effector memory CD45RA+ cells. The source of this sequence is a man aged 25-45 years in good health. Source material: naive CD8+ T cells sorted from blood.

The CDR3 sequence: CASSPPATGYEQYF. In DNA, the CDR3 is TGTGCCAGCTCACCACCGGCTACGGGCTACGAGCAGTACTTC. This rearrangement joins TRBV18 to TRBJ2-7, with D hard to call. The germline V gene has CDR1 KGHSH and CDR2 LQKENI. The CDR3 has 14 amino acids. V gave up 0 bases and J gave up 3 bases, with 9 bases separating them.